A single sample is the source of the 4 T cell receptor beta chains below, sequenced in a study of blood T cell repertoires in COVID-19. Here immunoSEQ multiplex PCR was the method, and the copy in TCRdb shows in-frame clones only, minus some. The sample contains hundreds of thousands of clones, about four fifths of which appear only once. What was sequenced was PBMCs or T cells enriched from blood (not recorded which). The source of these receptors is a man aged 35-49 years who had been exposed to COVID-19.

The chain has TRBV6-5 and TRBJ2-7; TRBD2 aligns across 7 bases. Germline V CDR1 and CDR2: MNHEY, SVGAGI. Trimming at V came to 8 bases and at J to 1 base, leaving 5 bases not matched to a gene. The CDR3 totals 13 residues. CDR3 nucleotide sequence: TGTGCCAGCGGGACTACTATTTCCTACGAGCAGTACTTC. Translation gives CASGTTISYEQYF.

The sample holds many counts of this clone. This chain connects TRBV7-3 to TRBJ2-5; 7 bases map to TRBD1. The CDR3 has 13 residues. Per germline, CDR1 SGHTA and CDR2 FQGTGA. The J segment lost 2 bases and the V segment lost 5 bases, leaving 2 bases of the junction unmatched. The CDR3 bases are TGTGCCAGCAGCCCGGGACAGCAAGAGACCCAGTACTTC. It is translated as CASSPGQQETQYF. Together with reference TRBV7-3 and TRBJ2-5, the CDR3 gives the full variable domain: GAGVSQTPSNKVTEKGKYVELRCDPISGHTALYWYRQSLGQGPEFLIYFQGTGAADDSGLPNDRFFAVRPEGSVSTLKIQRTERGDSAVYLCASSPGQQETQYFGPGTRLLVL.

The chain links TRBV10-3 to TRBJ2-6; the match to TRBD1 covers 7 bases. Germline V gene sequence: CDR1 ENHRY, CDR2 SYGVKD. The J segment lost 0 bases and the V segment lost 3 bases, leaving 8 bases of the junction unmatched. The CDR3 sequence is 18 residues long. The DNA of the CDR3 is TGTGCCATCAGTGATCCCCTCGACAGGGTCTCTGGGGCCAACGTCCTGACTTTC. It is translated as CAISDPLDRVSGANVLTF.

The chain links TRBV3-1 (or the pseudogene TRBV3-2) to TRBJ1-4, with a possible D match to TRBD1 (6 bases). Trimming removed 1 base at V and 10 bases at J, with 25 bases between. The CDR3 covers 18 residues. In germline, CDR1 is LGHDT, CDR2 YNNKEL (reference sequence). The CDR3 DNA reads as TGTGCCAGCAGCCAAGTATTGATCAAGGGGGGGTCTTCTGGAAAACTGTTTTTT. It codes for CASSQVLIKGGSSGKLFF.